This T cell receptor (beta chain) stems from a study of radiotherapy plus CTLA-4 blockade in lung cancer. Germline V gives CDR1 MDHEN, CDR2 SYDVKM. V was pared by 10 bases and J by 2 bases, with 7 bases of the junction left unmatched. The CDR3 loop spans 13 amino acids. The protocol was immunoSEQ multiplex PCR, while the TCRdb copy is restricted to in-frame clones and leaves out a portion. The table shows around 38,000 clones, with 80% to 90% occurring only once. The clonotype was recovered from a human donor with non-small cell lung cancer whose response to radiotherapy plus ipilimumab could not be evaluated. The chain employs TRBV28 and TRBJ1-2, with 7 positions matching TRBD1. The sample in question was peripheral blood, obtained from a patient treated with radiotherapy plus ipilimumab. CDR3 in amino acids: CATARGDNYGYTF. DNA for the CDR3: TGTGCCACAGCCAGGGGGGACAACTATGGCTACACCTTC.